One sample yielded the 24 T cell receptor beta chains listed below, sequenced in a study of T cell responses to AZD1222 COVID-19 vaccine. Assay used: immunoSEQ multiplex PCR; TCRdb lists only in-frame clones, some missing. The sample contains 150,000 to 250,000 clones, approximately 95% of which appear only once. The specimen comprised peripheral blood, sampled 28 days after the second AZD1222 dose. These receptors all come from an adult who received the AZD1222 COVID-19 vaccine.

The chain is built from TRBV12-3 or TRBV12-4 and TRBJ2-2, with D perhaps TRBD1 (5 bases). V was trimmed by 6 bases and J by 3 bases, leaving 8 bases between them. This CDR3 spans 13 amino acids. The CDR3 region is CASSGHYTGELFF. The CDR3 DNA sequence: TGTGCCAGCAGCGGACACTACACCGGGGAGCTGTTTTTT.

The rearrangement uses TRBV14 and TRBJ1-1; no clear D. The V end lost 4 bases, the J end lost 0 bases, and 3 bases lay between the germline ends. Germline V lookup: CDR1 SGHDN, CDR2 FVKESK. The CDR3 is made up of 12 amino acids. CDR3 in amino acids: CASSLLNTEAFF. The CDR3 DNA reads as TGTGCCAGCAGCCTTCTGAACACTGAAGCTTTCTTT.

The gene calls are TRBV19 and TRBJ2-2; 10 bases are a match to TRBD2. Looked up from germline, CDR1 is LNHDA and CDR2 is SQIVND (reference sequence). The CDR3 is made up of 16 amino acids. Trimming removed 1 base from V and 10 bases from J; junction bases left unmatched: 9. The CDR3 DNA sequence: TGTGCCAGTAGTATAGCTCTGCTAGCGGGGGACGTGGAGCTGTTTTTT. This gives the protein CASSIALLAGDVELFF.

The V and J genes are TRBV19 and TRBJ1-5; tentatively, D is TRBD1 (5 bases). This CDR3 contains 17 residues. CDR1 is LNHDA, CDR2 SQIVND, per germline (reference sequence). V lost 1 base, J lost 3 bases, and 16 bases lay in between. CDR3 sequence reads: CASSIVAGAADNQPQHF. The CDR3 bases are TGTGCCAGTAGTATAGTTGCCGGGGCCGCCGACAATCAGCCCCAGCATTTT. Using reference TRBV19 and TRBJ1-5 for the parts outside the CDR3, the full variable domain is DGGITQSPKYLFRKEGQNVTLSCEQNLNHDAMYWYRQDPGQGLRLIYYSQIVNDFQKGDIAEGYSVSREKKESFPLTVTSAQKNPTAFYLCASSIVAGAADNQPQHFGDGTRLSIL.

The chain joins TRBV19 to TRBJ2-1; 9 positions match TRBD2. The CDR3 sequence is 14 residues long. Germline V gene sequence: CDR1 LNHDA, CDR2 SQIVND (reference sequence). V was clipped by 6 bases and J by 8 bases; unmatched bases: 8. The CDR3 nucleotides read TGTGCCAGTAGGGTGCGGGGGGGCCGTCATGAGCAGTTCTTC. Translation gives CASRVRGGRHEQFF.

The chain recombines TRBV24-1 with TRBJ2-1; 7 nucleotides match TRBD2. Germline values: CDR1 KGHDR, CDR2 SFDVKD. V trimming: 6 bases; J trimming: 3 bases; junction bases outside the gene matches: 4. CDR3 length: 14 residues. CDR3 in amino acids: CATSILAHYNEQFF. The CDR3 region has the DNA TGTGCCACCAGTATACTAGCGCACTACAATGAGCAGTTCTTC.

The chain employs TRBV20-1 and TRBJ1-5; 8 bases fit TRBD1. CDR1 DFQATT and CDR2 SNEGSKA come from the germline V gene (reference sequence). The CDR3 spans 14 residues. The V gene end was trimmed by 3 bases and the J gene end by 8 bases; junction bases not matched to a gene: 9. The CDR3 DNA reads TGCAGTGCTAGTCCTGGACAGGGAGGAGAGCCCCAGCATTTT. The encoded protein is CSASPGQGGEPQHF.

This chain links TRBV19 with TRBJ1-4; D gene ambiguous. The CDR3 has 15 amino acids. Trimming took 6 bases from V and 8 from J, leaving 19 bases between them. From germline, CDR1 is LNHDA and CDR2 SQIVND (reference sequence). The CDR3 sequence: CASSPYGGVREKLFF. The CDR3 DNA follows: TGTGCCAGTAGCCCGTATGGCGGGGTTCGAGAAAAACTGTTTTTT. Variable domain in full (rest from reference TRBV19 and TRBJ1-4): DGGITQSPKYLFRKEGQNVTLSCEQNLNHDAMYWYRQDPGQGLRLIYYSQIVNDFQKGDIAEGYSVSREKKESFPLTVTSAQKNPTAFYLCASSPYGGVREKLFFGSGTQLSVL.

The chain links TRBV18 to TRBJ1-1; 7 nucleotides agree with TRBD1. J was trimmed by 2 bases and V by 0 bases; bases with no gene match: 6. CDR3 length equals 16 residues. CDR1 and CDR2 from the germline V gene are KGHSH and LQKENI. The CDR3 here is CASSPPNRDSNTEAFF. CDR3 in DNA: TGTGCCAGCTCACCACCGAACCGGGACAGTAACACTGAAGCTTTCTTT.

The rearrangement uses TRBV19 and TRBJ2-3; D gene ambiguous. This CDR3 contains 13 residues. Trimming shortened V by 5 bases and J by 6 bases, and 12 bases separated the two germline ends. Germline CDR1 reads LNHDA; CDR2 reads SQIVND (reference sequence). CDR3 bases: TGTGCCAGTAGTGGGTCCAGTAGGGATACGCAGTATTTT. Translated: CASSGSSRDTQYF. The full variable domain, with the rest looked up from reference TRBV19 and TRBJ2-3, is DGGITQSPKYLFRKEGQNVTLSCEQNLNHDAMYWYRQDPGQGLRLIYYSQIVNDFQKGDIAEGYSVSREKKESFPLTVTSAQKNPTAFYLCASSGSSRDTQYFGPGTRLTVL.

The V gene is TRBV30, the J gene TRBJ1-6; D unresolved. The germline V and J ends were trimmed by 3 bases and 3 bases, with 9 bases remaining between them. The CDR3 covers 14 residues. CDR1 and CDR2 (germline): GTSNPN, SVGIG (reference sequence). The chain's CDR3 is CAWSPGYYNSPLHF. CDR3 bases: TGTGCCTGGAGCCCCGGCTACTATAATTCACCCCTCCACTTT.

The gene calls are TRBV10-3 and TRBJ2-7; 8 positions agree with TRBD1. Losses at the gene ends were 5 bases for V and 5 bases for J; bases not matched to a gene: 8. Germline CDR1 reads ENHRY; CDR2 reads SYGVKD. The CDR3 has 14 amino acids. In DNA, the CDR3 is TGTGCCATCAGTCCGCGAGGACAGGGAAACGAGCAGTACTTC. Its translation: CAISPRGQGNEQYF.

The chain carries TRBV4-1 and TRBJ2-5; 10 bases are a match to TRBD2. Germline trimming cut 1 base from V and 5 bases from J; bases unmatched to any gene: 7. The CDR3 is 16 residues long. Per germline, CDR1 MGHRA and CDR2 YSYEKL. CDR3 nucleotides: TGCGCCAGCAGCCAAGGTGGAGCGGGGGGGTTTGAGACCCAGTACTTC. Its protein product is CASSQGGAGGFETQYF.

This clone turned up a few times. V and J are TRBV10-3 and TRBJ2-1; the D gene could be TRBD1 or TRBD2 (5 bases each). V was clipped by 3 bases and J by 8 bases, with 20 bases between them. There are 16 residues in the CDR3. Germline V CDR1 and CDR2: ENHRY, SYGVKD. The CDR3 sequence is CAISERRDVMGDEQFF. Written as DNA, the CDR3 is TGTGCCATCAGTGAACGCCGGGACGTGATGGGGGATGAGCAGTTCTTC.

The chain employs TRBV12-5 and TRBJ2-1; TRBD2 matches at 8 bases. J was trimmed by 8 bases and V by 5 bases; bases with no gene match: 17. Germline lookup yields CDR1 LGHNT and CDR2 FRNRAP. The CDR3 totals 17 residues. The CDR3 sequence: CASGPREGGTKVYEQFF. CDR3 sequence (DNA): TGTGCTAGTGGTCCCCGGGAGGGCGGGACTAAGGTCTATGAGCAGTTCTTC.

The chain employs TRBV29-1 and TRBJ2-2; D is unclear. Germline V gene data show CDR1 as SQVTM and CDR2 as ANQGSEA. CDR3 length: 14 amino acids. With 4 bases removed from V and 4 bases from J, the gap between germline ends came to 13 bases. As DNA, the CDR3 is TGCAGCGTTGCGGGCGGACGTGGCACCGGGGAGCTGTTTTTT. Amino acid sequence: CSVAGGRGTGELFF.

This sequence joins TRBV6-1 and TRBJ1-2, with D unclear. This CDR3 has 10 amino acids. The germline V gene encodes CDR1 MNHNS and CDR2 SASEGT. V was cut by 3 bases and J by 8 bases, with 4 bases left in between. The CDR3 sequence is CASSEEGYTF. The CDR3 DNA sequence: TGTGCCAGCAGTGAGGAAGGCTACACCTTC.

The chain recombines TRBV18 with TRBJ2-5; D may match TRBD1 or TRBD2 (5 bases each). The CDR3 extends over 15 amino acids. CDR1 KGHSH and CDR2 LQKENI come from the germline V gene. The V and J ends lost 2 bases and 2 bases respectively, with 12 bases between them. The CDR3 nucleotides are TGTGCCAGCTCACCAGAGGCGTGGGGGCAAGAGACCCAGTACTTC. Protein product: CASSPEAWGQETQYF.

This rearrangement joins TRBV29-1 to TRBJ1-1; D might be TRBD1 (5 bases). The germline CDR1 and CDR2 sequences are SQVTM and ANQGSEA. V dropped 5 bases and J dropped 4 bases, with 17 bases sitting between them. The CDR3 has 14 residues. CDR3 nucleotides: TGCAGCGTTCGCGGGACGCTGGGGGTCACTGAAGCTTTCTTT. Residues: CSVRGTLGVTEAFF.

The chain links TRBV6-2 or TRBV6-3 to TRBJ1-1; no clear D. The CDR3 has 13 residues. V was cut by 2 bases and J by 3 bases, with 7 bases left in between. Germline V gene sequence: CDR1 MNHEY, CDR2 SVGEGT. The CDR3, as DNA: TGTGCCAGCAGTTACACGTTGGACACTGAAGCTTTCTTT. This encodes CASSYTLDTEAFF.

The V and J genes are TRBV9 and TRBJ2-5, with TRBD1 identical over 7 bases. Germline CDR1 and CDR2: SGDLS and YYNGEE. The CDR3 sequence is 13 residues long. With V trimmed by 4 bases and J by 4 bases, 4 bases remained unmatched. In nucleotides, the CDR3 is TGTGCCAGCAGCCCAGACAGGGCAGAGACCCAGTACTTC. Protein: CASSPDRAETQYF.

Here the CDR3 DNA reads TGTGCCAGCAGAGCTACCGGTAATCAGCCCCAGCATTTT. Its protein product is CASRATGNQPQHF. The rearrangement links TRBV27 to TRBJ1-5; no definite D call. The ends were cut back, 6 bases at V and 4 bases at J, with 10 bases in the middle. Germline-derived CDR1 and CDR2 are MNHEY and SMNVEV (reference sequence). The CDR3 covers 13 residues.

This clone was observed a single time. V usage is TRBV28 and J usage is TRBJ2-5; no clear D. Germline CDR1 and CDR2: MDHEN and SYDVKM. The CDR3 has 13 amino acids. V lost 1 base, J lost 9 bases, and 12 bases lay in between. CDR3 residues: CASSLFGQAAQYF. CDR3 nucleotide sequence: TGTGCCAGCAGTTTATTCGGGCAGGCGGCCCAGTACTTC.

The chain uses TRBV4-1 and TRBJ1-2; D not resolved. CDR1 is MGHRA and CDR2 is YSYEKL in the germline V gene. Deletions cut 10 bases from V and 6 bases from J, with 24 bases between. CDR3 length: 15 residues. The CDR3, as DNA: TGCGCCACCACAGACCGTGTTCGTGATAGTGATGGCTACACCTTC. Its protein is CATTDRVRDSDGYTF.